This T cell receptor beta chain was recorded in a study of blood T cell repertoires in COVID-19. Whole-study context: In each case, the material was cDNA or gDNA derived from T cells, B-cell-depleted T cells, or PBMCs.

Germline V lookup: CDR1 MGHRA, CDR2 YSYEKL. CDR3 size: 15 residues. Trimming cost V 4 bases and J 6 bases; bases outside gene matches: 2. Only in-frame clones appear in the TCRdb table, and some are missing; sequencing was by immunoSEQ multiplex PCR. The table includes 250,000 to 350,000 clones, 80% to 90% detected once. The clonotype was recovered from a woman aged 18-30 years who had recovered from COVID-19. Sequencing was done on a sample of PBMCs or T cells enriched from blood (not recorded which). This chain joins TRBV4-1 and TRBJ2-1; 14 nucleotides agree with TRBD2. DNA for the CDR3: TGCGCCAGCAGCCTGACTAGCGGGGGGGCCAATGAGCAGTTCTTC. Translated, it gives CASSLTSGGANEQFF.